This TCR beta chain was sequenced during a study of CD8 T cells in Susac syndrome. V shed 7 bases, J shed 0 bases, and the junction held 10 bases outside the gene matches. The CDR3 totals 15 residues. From germline, CDR1 is SQVTM and CDR2 ANQGSEA. Treatment-naive patients with stable or active relapsing-remitting disease served as multiple sclerosis controls. It was with random hexamers that roughly 0.5 to 1 ug RNA was reverse transcribed. TCRdb itself ran the immunoSEQ multiplex PCR reads through MiXCR, one entry per CDR3 protein. Of 200,000 or so distinct CDR3 sequences listed, nearly 95% are singletons.

The clonotype was recovered from a human donor with multiple sclerosis. Material for sequencing was CD4+ T cells from PBMCs. This chain connects TRBV29-1 to TRBJ1-1; 8 bases map to TRBD1. The CDR3 nucleotides are TGCAGCGCCGGGCCTCGGACAGGGCTGAACACTGAAGCTTTCTTT. Its translation: CSAGPRTGLNTEAFF.